This T cell receptor beta chain emerged from a study of T cells after yellow fever vaccination. Whole-study results and caveats: Boosting was followed by the reappearance of most primary-vaccination clones (approximately 95% CD4, about 90% CD8). Within FACS-sorted repertoires, abundant clonotypes contaminating from the bulk population could be present.

CDR3 length equals 13 residues. Germline loops: CDR1 MNHNY, CDR2 SVGAGI (reference sequence). V was shortened by 6 bases and J by 7 bases, with 14 bases between the two germline ends. TCR cDNA was made by 5'RACE template switching, adding a universal primer site and UMIs. TCRdb processed the 5' RACE reads anew with MiXCR; each CDR3 protein has one entry. Among 300,000 to 450,000 distinct CDR3 sequences listed, roughly 7.5% were seen once. This clonotype appeared a few times. The antigen is undetermined. This TCR came from a man between 18 and 29 years old who received the YFV17D yellow fever vaccine. Sequenced here: PBMCs, sampled 45 days after the first yellow fever vaccination. The chain links TRBV6-6 to TRBJ2-3, with TRBD1 as a possible D gene (5 bases). Here the CDR3 reads CASSPRGGYTQYF. The CDR3 coding sequence is TGTGCCAGCAGCCCTAGGGGCGGATATACGCAGTATTTT.